This T cell receptor beta chain appears in the sequencing data of a study of blood T cell repertoires in COVID-19. Study background: The United States, Italy and Spain were the sources of the acute and convalescent COVID-19 samples.

Trimming took 3 bases from V and 4 from J, leaving 11 bases between them. Per germline, CDR1 SGHDT and CDR2 YYEEEE. The CDR3 loop spans 15 amino acids. Sequencing was performed with immunoSEQ multiplex PCR; in TCRdb, only in-frame clones are kept and a portion is missing. The sample contains 200,000 to 250,000 clones, more than 75% of which appear only once. The sequence was collected from a human donor in a cohort sampled during active COVID-19. The chain links TRBV5-6 to TRBJ1-6; weak D call: TRBD1 (5 bases). The sample taken for sequencing was peripheral blood. The CDR3 nucleotides read TGTGCCAGCAGCTCGGGGGGTTGGTATAATTCACCCCTCCACTTT. The encoded protein is CASSSGGWYNSPLHF.